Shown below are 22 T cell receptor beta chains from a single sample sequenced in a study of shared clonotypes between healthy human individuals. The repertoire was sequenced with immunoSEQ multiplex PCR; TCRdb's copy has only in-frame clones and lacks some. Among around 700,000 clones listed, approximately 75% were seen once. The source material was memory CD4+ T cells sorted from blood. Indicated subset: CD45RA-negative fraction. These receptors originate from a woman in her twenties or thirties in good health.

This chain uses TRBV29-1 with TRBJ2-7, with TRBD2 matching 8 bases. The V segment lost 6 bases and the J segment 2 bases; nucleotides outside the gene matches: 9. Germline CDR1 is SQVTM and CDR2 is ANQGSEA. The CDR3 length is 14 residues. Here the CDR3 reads CSVEGREAPYEQYF. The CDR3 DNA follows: TGCAGCGTCGAGGGGCGGGAGGCCCCCTACGAGCAGTACTTC.

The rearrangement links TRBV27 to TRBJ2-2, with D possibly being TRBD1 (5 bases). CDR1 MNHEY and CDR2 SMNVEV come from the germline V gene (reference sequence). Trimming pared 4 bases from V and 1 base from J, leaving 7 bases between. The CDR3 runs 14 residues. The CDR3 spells CASSSGQNTGELFF. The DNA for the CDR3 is TGTGCCAGCAGTTCCGGACAGAACACCGGGGAGCTGTTTTTT.

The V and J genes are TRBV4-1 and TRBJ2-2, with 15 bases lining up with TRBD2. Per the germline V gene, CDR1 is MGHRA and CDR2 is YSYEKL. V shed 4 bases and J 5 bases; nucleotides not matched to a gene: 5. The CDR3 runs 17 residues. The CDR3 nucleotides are TGCGCCAGCAGCCCCCTAGGACTAGCGGGAGGGACCGGGGAGCTGTTTTTT. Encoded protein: CASSPLGLAGGTGELFF.

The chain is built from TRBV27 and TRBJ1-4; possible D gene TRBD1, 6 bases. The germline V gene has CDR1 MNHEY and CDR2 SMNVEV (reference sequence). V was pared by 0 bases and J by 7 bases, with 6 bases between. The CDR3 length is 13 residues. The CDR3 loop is CASSLSGGEKLFF. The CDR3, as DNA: TGTGCCAGCAGTTTATCAGGGGGTGAAAAACTGTTTTTT.

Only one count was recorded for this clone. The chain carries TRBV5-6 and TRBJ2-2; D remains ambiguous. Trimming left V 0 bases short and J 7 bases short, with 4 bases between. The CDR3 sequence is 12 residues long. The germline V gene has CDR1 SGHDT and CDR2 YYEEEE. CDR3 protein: CASSLGLGELFF. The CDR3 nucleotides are TGTGCCAGCAGCTTGGGTCTCGGGGAGCTGTTTTTT.

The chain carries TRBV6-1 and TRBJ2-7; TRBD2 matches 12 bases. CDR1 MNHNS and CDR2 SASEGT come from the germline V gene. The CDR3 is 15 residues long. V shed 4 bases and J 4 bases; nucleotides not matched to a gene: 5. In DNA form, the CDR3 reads TGTGCCAGCAGTGGACAGACTAGCGGGAGTTACGAGCAGTACTTC. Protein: CASSGQTSGSYEQYF.

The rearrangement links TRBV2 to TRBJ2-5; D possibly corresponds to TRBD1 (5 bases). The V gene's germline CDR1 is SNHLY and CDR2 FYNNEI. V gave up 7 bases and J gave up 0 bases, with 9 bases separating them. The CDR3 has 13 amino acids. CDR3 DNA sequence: TGTGCCAGCAAGGGGCAGAACCAAGAGACCCAGTACTTC. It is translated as CASKGQNQETQYF. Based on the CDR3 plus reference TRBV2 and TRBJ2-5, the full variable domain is EPEVTQTPSHQVTQMGQEVILRCVPISNHLYFYWYRQILGQKVEFLVSFYNNEISEKSEIFDDQFSVERPDGSNFTLKIRSTKLEDSAMYFCASKGQNQETQYFGPGTRLLVL.

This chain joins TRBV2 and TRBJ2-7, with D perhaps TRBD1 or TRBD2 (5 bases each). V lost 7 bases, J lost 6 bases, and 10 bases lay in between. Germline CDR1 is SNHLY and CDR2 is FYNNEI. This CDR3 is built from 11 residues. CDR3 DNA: TGTGCCAGCACGGGGCTTGGCGAGCAGTACTTC. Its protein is CASTGLGEQYF.

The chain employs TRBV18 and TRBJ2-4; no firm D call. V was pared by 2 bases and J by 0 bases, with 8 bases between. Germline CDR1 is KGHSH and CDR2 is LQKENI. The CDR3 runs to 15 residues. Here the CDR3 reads CASSPDLQAKNIQYF. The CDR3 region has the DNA TGTGCCAGCTCACCAGACCTTCAAGCCAAAAACATTCAGTACTTC.

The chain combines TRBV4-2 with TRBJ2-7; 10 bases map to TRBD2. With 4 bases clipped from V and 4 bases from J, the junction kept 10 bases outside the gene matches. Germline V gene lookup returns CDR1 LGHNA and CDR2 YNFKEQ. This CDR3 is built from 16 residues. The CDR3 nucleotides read TGTGCCAGCAGCCGCAGTCTAGCGGGAGAGCTATACGAGCAGTACTTC. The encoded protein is CASSRSLAGELYEQYF.

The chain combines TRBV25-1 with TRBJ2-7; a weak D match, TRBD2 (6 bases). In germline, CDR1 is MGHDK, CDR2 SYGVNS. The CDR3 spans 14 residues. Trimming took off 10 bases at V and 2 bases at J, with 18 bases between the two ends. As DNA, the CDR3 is TGTGCCAACCGGGGGAGGTCAAAGGCCTACGAGCAGTACTTC. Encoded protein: CANRGRSKAYEQYF.

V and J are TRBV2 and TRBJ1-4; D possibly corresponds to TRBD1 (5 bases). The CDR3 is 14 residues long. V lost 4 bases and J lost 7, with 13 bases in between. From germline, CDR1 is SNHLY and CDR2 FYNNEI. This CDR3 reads CASSGLGGREKLFF. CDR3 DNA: TGTGCCAGCAGTGGACTTGGGGGACGTGAAAAACTGTTTTTT.

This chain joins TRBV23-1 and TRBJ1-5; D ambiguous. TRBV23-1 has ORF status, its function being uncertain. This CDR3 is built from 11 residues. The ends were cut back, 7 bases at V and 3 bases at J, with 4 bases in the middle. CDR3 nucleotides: TGCGCCAGCAAGCTCAATCAGCCCCAGCATTTT. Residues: CASKLNQPQHF.

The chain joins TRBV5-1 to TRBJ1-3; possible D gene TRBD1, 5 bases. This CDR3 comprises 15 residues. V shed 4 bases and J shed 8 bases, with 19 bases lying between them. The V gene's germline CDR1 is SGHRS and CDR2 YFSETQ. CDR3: CASSPTGPGRDTIYF. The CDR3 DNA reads TGCGCCAGCAGCCCCACGGGACCTGGTAGGGACACCATATATTTT.

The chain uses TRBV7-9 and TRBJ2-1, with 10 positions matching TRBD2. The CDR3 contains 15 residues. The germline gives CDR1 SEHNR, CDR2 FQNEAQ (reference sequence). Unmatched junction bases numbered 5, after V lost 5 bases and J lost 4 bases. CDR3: CASSRSGRGYNEQFF. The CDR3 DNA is TGTGCCAGCAGCCGGAGCGGGAGGGGATACAATGAGCAGTTCTTC.

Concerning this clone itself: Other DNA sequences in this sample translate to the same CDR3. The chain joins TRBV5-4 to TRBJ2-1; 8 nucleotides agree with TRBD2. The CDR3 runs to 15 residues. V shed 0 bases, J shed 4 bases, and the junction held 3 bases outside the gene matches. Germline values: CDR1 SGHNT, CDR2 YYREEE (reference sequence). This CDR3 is CASSLVSGAYNEQFF. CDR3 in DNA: TGTGCCAGCAGCTTGGTTAGCGGGGCATACAATGAGCAGTTCTTC.

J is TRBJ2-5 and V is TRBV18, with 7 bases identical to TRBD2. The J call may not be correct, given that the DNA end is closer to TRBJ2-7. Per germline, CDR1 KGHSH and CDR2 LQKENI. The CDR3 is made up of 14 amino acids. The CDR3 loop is CASSRRENSYEQYF. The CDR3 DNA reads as TGTGCCAGCTCACGGCGGGAGAACTCCTACGAGCAGTACTTC.

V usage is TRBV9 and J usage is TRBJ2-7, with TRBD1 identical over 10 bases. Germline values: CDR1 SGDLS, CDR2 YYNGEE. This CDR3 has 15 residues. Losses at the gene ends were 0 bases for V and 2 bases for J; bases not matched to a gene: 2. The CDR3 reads CASSVGTGGTYEQYF. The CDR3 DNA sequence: TGTGCCAGCAGCGTAGGGACAGGGGGTACCTACGAGCAGTACTTC.

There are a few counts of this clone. This CDR3 reads CASSSVGAQYF. The CDR3 bases are TGTGCCAGCAGTTCGGTGGGGGCTCAGTACTTC. The chain carries TRBV7-9 and TRBJ2-7; TRBD1 is a possible D gene (6 bases). The CDR3 loop spans 11 amino acids. Germline V gene data show CDR1 as SEHNR and CDR2 as FQNEAQ (reference sequence). V was cut by 6 bases and J by 10 bases, with 13 bases left in between.

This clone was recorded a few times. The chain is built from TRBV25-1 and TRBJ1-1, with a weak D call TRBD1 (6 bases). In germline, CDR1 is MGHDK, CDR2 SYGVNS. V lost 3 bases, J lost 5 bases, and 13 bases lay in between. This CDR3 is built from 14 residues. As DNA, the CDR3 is TGTGCCAGCAGTGACTCGTCAGGGGTTACTGAAGCTTTCTTT. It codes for CASSDSSGVTEAFF.

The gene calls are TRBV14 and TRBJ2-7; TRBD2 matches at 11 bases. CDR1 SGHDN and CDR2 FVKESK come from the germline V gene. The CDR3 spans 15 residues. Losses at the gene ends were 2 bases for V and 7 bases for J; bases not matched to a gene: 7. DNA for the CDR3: TGTGCCAGCAGCCAAATAGCGGGAGGGACGCAGGAGCAGTACTTC. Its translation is CASSQIAGGTQEQYF.

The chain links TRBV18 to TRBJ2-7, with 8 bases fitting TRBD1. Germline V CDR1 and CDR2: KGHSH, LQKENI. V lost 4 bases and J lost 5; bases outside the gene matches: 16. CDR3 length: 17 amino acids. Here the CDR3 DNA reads TGTGCCAGCTCACTCATTAATTACCGGGACAGGATCCACGAGCAGTACTTC. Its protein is CASSLINYRDRIHEQYF.